The clone carrying this T cell receptor beta chain was counted at least ten times. Antigen: not known. This sample stems from a study of Graves' ophthalmopathy and Graves' hyperthyroidism. The overall study: Ahead of any treatment, peripheral blood was obtained at the initial diagnosis. The study's findings and limits: Most thyroid clonotypes expanded beyond 0.001 frequency were also found in blood.

Trimming left V 6 bases short and J 4 bases short, with 15 bases between. This CDR3 has 14 amino acids. Transcripts of RNA were the source for amplifying TCR beta CDR3 regions. The authors performed first-round RT-PCR with HTBI primers and then a second-round multiplex PCR. Each CDR3 protein gets one entry after TCRdb re-called the multiplex PCR reads with MiXCR. The sample consists of roughly 350,000 distinct CDR3 sequences, roughly 15% of them appearing once. Calling hyperthyroidism stable required that no ophthalmopathy show up within 18 months of follow-up. Uncontrolled infections, other autoimmune diseases, pregnancy or lactation barred patients from enrollment.

Material for sequencing was peripheral blood. The sequence was obtained from an adult woman with stable Graves' hyperthyroidism. The chain has TRBV12-3 or TRBV12-4 and TRBJ1-1, with no clear D. The CDR3 is CASSELVAITEAFF. DNA of the CDR3: TGTGCCAGCAGCGAACTCGTGGCAATCACTGAAGCTTTCTTT.